Below, one T cell receptor beta chain is given with its context. Its antigen is unidentified. Trimming removed 5 bases from V and 2 bases from J, with 14 bases in between. This CDR3 contains 15 residues. Per germline, CDR1 MDHEN and CDR2 SYDVKM. This entry is derived from a study of CD8 T cell repertoires and HIV-1 epitope variants. Libraries were prepared by immunoSEQ multiplex PCR; TCRdb keeps only in-frame clonotypes and omits some of them. The sample yields thousands of clones, less than 75% seen once. The sequenced material came from cultured CD8+ T cells derived from PBMCs. The sequence was collected from a male donor with HIV. This rearrangement joins TRBV28 to TRBJ2-3, with D perhaps matching TRBD1 (6 bases). CDR3: CASSPGAGATDTQYF. In nucleotides, the CDR3 is TGTGCCAGCAGTCCCGGGGCAGGGGCCACAGATACGCAGTATTTT.